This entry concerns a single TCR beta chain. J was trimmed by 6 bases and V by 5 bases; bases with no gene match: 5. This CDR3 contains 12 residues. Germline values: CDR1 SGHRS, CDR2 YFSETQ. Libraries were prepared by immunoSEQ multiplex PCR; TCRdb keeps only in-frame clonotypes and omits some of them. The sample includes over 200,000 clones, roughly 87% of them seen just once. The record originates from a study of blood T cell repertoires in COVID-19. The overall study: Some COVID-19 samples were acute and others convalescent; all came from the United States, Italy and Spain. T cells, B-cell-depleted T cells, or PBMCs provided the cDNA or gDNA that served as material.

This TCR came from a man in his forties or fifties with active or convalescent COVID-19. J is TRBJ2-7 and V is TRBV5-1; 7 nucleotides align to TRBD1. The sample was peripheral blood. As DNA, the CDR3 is TGCGCCAGCAGAGGGGGCGGCGGCGAGCAGTACTTC. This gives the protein CASRGGGGEQYF.